The 20 T cell receptor beta chains reported below all come from one sample, sequenced in a study of blood T cell repertoires in COVID-19. The method was immunoSEQ multiplex PCR; TCRdb's version includes in-frame clones alone and lacks a portion of them. The table includes 200,000 to 300,000 clones, approximately 82% detected once. The sample consisted of peripheral blood. The receptor set was obtained from a middle-aged man who had recovered from COVID-19.

This chain uses TRBV12-3 or TRBV12-4 with TRBJ1-4, with D hard to call. Deletions cut 3 bases from V and 8 bases from J, with 7 bases between. This CDR3 contains 12 residues. In nucleotides, the CDR3 is TGTGCCAGCAGTTTCACAGAGGAAAAACTGTTTTTT. As protein: CASSFTEEKLFF.

The V call is TRBV7-9, the J call TRBJ2-3; TRBD2 agrees at 15 bases. The CDR3 is 17 amino acids. Germline V lookup: CDR1 SEHNR, CDR2 FQNEAQ (reference sequence). V gave up 5 bases and J gave up 2 bases; unmatched junction bases: 5. The CDR3 coding sequence is TGTGCCAGCAGCCTCGGGACTAGCGGGGGGTACACAGATACGCAGTATTTT. Translation gives CASSLGTSGGYTDTQYF.

V and J are TRBV4-3 and TRBJ2-1; D gene unclear. Germline lookup yields CDR1 LGHNA and CDR2 YSLEER. V dropped 2 bases and J dropped 8 bases, with 10 bases sitting between them. The CDR3 totals 13 residues. The CDR3: CASSQWSGDEQFF. CDR3 nucleotide sequence: TGCGCCAGCAGCCAATGGAGTGGCGATGAGCAGTTCTTC.

This clone has only a few counts. The chain links TRBV27 to TRBJ1-1; D ambiguous. CDR3 length equals 14 residues. V shed 4 bases and J shed 4 bases, with 13 bases lying between them. The V gene's germline CDR1 is MNHEY and CDR2 SMNVEV (reference sequence). CDR3 DNA: TGTGCCAGCAGTTCCCTCCGGGTGGGCACTGAAGCTTTCTTT. This codes for CASSSLRVGTEAFF.

The chain uses TRBV10-3 and TRBJ1-1, with 9 bases lining up with TRBD1. The V segment lost 4 bases and the J segment 2 bases; nucleotides outside the gene matches: 5. The CDR3 is made up of 15 amino acids. Germline lookup yields CDR1 ENHRY and CDR2 SYGVKD. In DNA, the CDR3 is TGTGCCATCAGTGCCCCGGGACAGGGAAACACTGAAGCTTTCTTT. Translating gives CAISAPGQGNTEAFF.

The V and J genes are TRBV12-5 and TRBJ2-7; 8 nucleotides line up with TRBD1. Per the germline V gene, CDR1 is LGHNT and CDR2 is FRNRAP. J gave up 3 bases and V 4 bases, and 20 bases lay outside the gene matches. The CDR3 covers 19 residues. The CDR3 DNA is TGTGCTAGTGGTTGGTCCCGGGACAGGACTATACACGGGAGCTACGAGCAGTACTTC. Protein: CASGWSRDRTIHGSYEQYF.

The rearrangement links TRBV7-2 to TRBJ2-7; 8 positions agree with TRBD1. The V gene end was trimmed by 1 base and the J gene end by 1 base; junction bases not matched to a gene: 3. CDR1 SGHTA and CDR2 FQGNSA come from the germline V gene. This CDR3 spans 15 amino acids. Here the CDR3 DNA reads TGTGCCAGCAGCTTAGAGGGGACAGGTTCCTACGAGCAGTACTTC. Protein sequence: CASSLEGTGSYEQYF.

The J gene is TRBJ2-5, the V gene TRBV7-2; D is unclear. Germline-derived CDR1 and CDR2 are SGHTA and FQGNSA. This CDR3 contains 15 residues. The ends were cut back, 8 bases at V and 1 base at J, with 17 bases in the middle. DNA for the CDR3: TGTGCCAGCGCCCCGGCCCGAGGAAGCCAAGAGACCCAGTACTTC. Translated, it gives CASAPARGSQETQYF.

This clone was picked up one time. The chain joins TRBV7-2 to TRBJ2-1; 8 positions agree with TRBD2. Looked up from germline, CDR1 is SGHTA and CDR2 is FQGNSA. With V trimmed by 2 bases and J by 0 bases, 9 bases remained unmatched. The CDR3 is 18 amino acids. CDR3 amino acids: CASSLWAGGPSSYNEQFF. The CDR3 DNA is TGTGCCAGCAGCTTATGGGCGGGGGGCCCGAGCTCCTACAATGAGCAGTTCTTC.

The genes are TRBV5-4 and TRBJ1-2, with TRBD1 matching 9 bases. The CDR3 runs to 14 residues. Per the germline V gene, CDR1 is SGHNT and CDR2 is YYREEE (reference sequence). The V segment lost 1 base and the J segment 7 bases; nucleotides outside the gene matches: 5. CDR3 coding DNA: TGTGCCAGCAGCTTGTTGACAGGGGGGACTGGCTACACCTTC. Protein sequence: CASSLLTGGTGYTF.

The genes are TRBV11-2 and TRBJ1-2, with TRBD1 matching over 7 bases. Germline V gene sequence: CDR1 SGHAT, CDR2 FQNNGV. This CDR3 has 15 amino acids. The ends lost 1 base at V and 1 base at J; junction bases unmatched: 3. The chain's CDR3 is CASSLGQGFNYGYTF. CDR3 nucleotides: TGTGCCAGCAGCTTAGGACAGGGCTTTAACTATGGCTACACCTTC.

The J gene is TRBJ2-3, the V gene TRBV7-2; D is perhaps TRBD1 (5 bases). V was clipped by 6 bases and J by 6 bases, with 16 bases between them. This CDR3 region has 14 residues. CDR1 and CDR2 from the germline V gene are SGHTA and FQGNSA. CDR3 nucleotide sequence: TGTGCCAGCAGTTACCTGGGGCCCTCCGATACGCAGTATTTT. It codes for CASSYLGPSDTQYF.

This sequence joins TRBV5-6 and TRBJ2-7; the D is unclear. This CDR3 contains 13 residues. Between the trimmed V and J ends, which lost 1 base and 0 bases, there was a span of 5 bases. In germline, CDR1 is SGHDT, CDR2 YYEEEE. The CDR3 here is CASSLYGSYEQYF. CDR3 DNA: TGTGCCAGCAGCTTGTACGGCTCCTACGAGCAGTACTTC.

This chain connects TRBV2 to TRBJ1-2; D is perhaps TRBD1 (5 bases). The CDR3 is 14 residues long. Germline CDR1 is SNHLY and CDR2 is FYNNEI. The V gene lost 6 bases and the J gene lost 3 bases, with 14 bases spanning the gap. CDR3 bases: TGTGCCAGCAGCCCAGCCAGGGCGGACTATGGCTACACCTTC. Encoded protein: CASSPARADYGYTF.

J is TRBJ2-1 and V is TRBV7-9, with TRBD2 matching 14 bases. With 3 bases clipped from V and 6 bases from J, the junction kept 13 bases outside the gene matches. Germline V gives CDR1 SEHNR, CDR2 FQNEAQ (reference sequence). CDR3 length: 19 amino acids. CDR3 amino acids: CASSFAVGTSGSLGNEQFF. CDR3 DNA: TGTGCCAGCAGCTTTGCAGTGGGGACTAGCGGGAGTCTGGGCAATGAGCAGTTCTTC.

This rearrangement joins TRBV7-2 to TRBJ1-1; TRBD1 agrees at 7 bases. In germline, CDR1 is SGHTA, CDR2 FQGNSA. This CDR3 is built from 13 residues. With V trimmed by 5 bases and J by 8 bases, 8 bases remained unmatched. As DNA, the CDR3 is TGTGCCAGCAGCACCTATAACAGGGGAGAAGCTTTCTTT. It is translated as CASSTYNRGEAFF.

On this clone itself: In the same sample, other DNA sequences code for this CDR3. The DNA of the CDR3 is TGTGCCAGCTCACCAGGGACAACCTACGAGCAGTACTTC. Protein sequence: CASSPGTTYEQYF. J is TRBJ2-7 and V is TRBV18; D perhaps matches TRBD1 (6 bases). V shed 2 bases and J shed 2 bases, with 7 bases lying between them. This CDR3 is 13 amino acids long. Germline CDR1 reads KGHSH; CDR2 reads LQKENI. Based on the CDR3 plus reference TRBV18 and TRBJ2-7, the full variable domain is NAGVMQNPRHLVRRRGQEARLRCSPMKGHSHVYWYRQLPEEGLKFMVYLQKENIIDESGMPKERFSAEFPKEGPSILRIQQVVRGDSAAYFCASSPGTTYEQYFGPGTRLTVT.

The V and J genes are TRBV5-5 and TRBJ2-1; 7 bases agree with TRBD1. With V trimmed by 3 bases and J by 5 bases, 8 bases remained unmatched. Germline V gene data show CDR1 as SGHKS and CDR2 as YYEKEE (reference sequence). CDR3 length equals 15 residues. The CDR3 region is CASSSIRDSDNEQFF. The DNA for the CDR3 is TGTGCCAGCAGCTCCATCCGGGACAGCGACAATGAGCAGTTCTTC.

The chain has TRBV29-1 and TRBJ1-2; maybe TRBD1 (6 bases). The CDR3 is made up of 11 amino acids. Per the germline V gene, CDR1 is SQVTM and CDR2 is ANQGSEA. Between the trimmed V and J ends, which lost 3 bases and 8 bases, there was a span of 10 bases. Here the CDR3 reads CSVEAGEGYTF. The CDR3 bases are TGCAGCGTTGAGGCAGGGGAAGGCTACACCTTC.

The chain couples TRBV7-9 to TRBJ2-7; 8 bases are a match to TRBD1. This CDR3 contains 17 residues. The trim removed 0 bases at V and 0 bases at J, leaving 7 bases unmatched. In germline, CDR1 is SEHNR, CDR2 FQNEAQ (reference sequence). The CDR3 loop reads CASSLASGGINSYEQYF. The CDR3 DNA sequence: TGTGCCAGCAGCTTAGCTTCAGGGGGCATCAACTCCTACGAGCAGTACTTC.